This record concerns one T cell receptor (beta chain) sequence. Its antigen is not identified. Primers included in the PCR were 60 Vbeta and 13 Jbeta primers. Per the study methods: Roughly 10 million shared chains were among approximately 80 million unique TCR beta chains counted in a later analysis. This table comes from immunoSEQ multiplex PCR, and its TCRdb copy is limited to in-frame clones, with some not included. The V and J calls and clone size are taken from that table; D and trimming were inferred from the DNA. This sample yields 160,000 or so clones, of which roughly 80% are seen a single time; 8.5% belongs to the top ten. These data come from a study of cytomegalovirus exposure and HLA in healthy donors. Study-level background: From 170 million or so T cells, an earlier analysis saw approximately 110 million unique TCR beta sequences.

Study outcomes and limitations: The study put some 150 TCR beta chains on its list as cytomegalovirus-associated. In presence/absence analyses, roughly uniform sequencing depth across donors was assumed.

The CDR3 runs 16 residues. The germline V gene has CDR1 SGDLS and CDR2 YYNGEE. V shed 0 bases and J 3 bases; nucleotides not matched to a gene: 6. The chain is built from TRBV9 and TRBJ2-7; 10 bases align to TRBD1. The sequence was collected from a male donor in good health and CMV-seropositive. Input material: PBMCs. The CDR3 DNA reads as TGTGCCAGCAGCGTAGGTTGGGGACAGGGGCTCTACGAGCAGTACTTC. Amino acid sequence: CASSVGWGQGLYEQYF. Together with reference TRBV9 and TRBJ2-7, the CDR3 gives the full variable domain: DSGVTQTPKHLITATGQRVTLRCSPRSGDLSVYWYQQSLDQGLQFLIQYYNGEERAKGNILERFSAQQFPDLHSELNLSSLELGDSALYFCASSVGWGQGLYEQYFGPGTRLTVT.